This T cell receptor (beta chain) appears in the sequencing data of a study of Graves' ophthalmopathy and Graves' hyperthyroidism. If patients had other autoimmune diseases, uncontrolled infections, pregnancy or lactation, they were excluded. Clinicians made diagnoses from clinical symptoms, serum thyroxine, TRAb, thyroid ultrasound and orbital computed tomography. Study-wide points: Ophthalmopathy and stable hyperthyroidism were discriminated by a 13-signature model, with approximately 88% sensitivity and approximately 78% specificity. Among thyroid clonotypes expanded above 0.001 frequency, most also appeared in blood.

Amplified material comprised TCR beta CDR3 regions derived from RNA transcripts. Scientists carried out first-round RT-PCR using HTBI primers and then a second-round multiplex PCR. TCRdb independently ran MiXCR on the multiplex PCR reads; one entry per CDR3 protein. The data contain some 750,000 distinct CDR3 sequences, roughly two fifths of them singletons. V was cut by 5 bases and J by 5 bases, with 21 bases left in between. The CDR3 loop spans 16 amino acids. CDR1 is SGHTA and CDR2 is FQGNSA in the germline V gene. At least ten counts were recorded for this clonotype. Its target is unknown. The sample comprised peripheral blood. This clonotype originated in an adult man with Graves' ophthalmopathy. The chain recombines TRBV7-2 with TRBJ1-2; the D gene is possibly TRBD1 (6 bases). Written as DNA, the CDR3 is TGTGCCAGCAGCCCCTCCGGGACACCGAACGTTTATGGCTACACCTTC. This gives the protein CASSPSGTPNVYGYTF.